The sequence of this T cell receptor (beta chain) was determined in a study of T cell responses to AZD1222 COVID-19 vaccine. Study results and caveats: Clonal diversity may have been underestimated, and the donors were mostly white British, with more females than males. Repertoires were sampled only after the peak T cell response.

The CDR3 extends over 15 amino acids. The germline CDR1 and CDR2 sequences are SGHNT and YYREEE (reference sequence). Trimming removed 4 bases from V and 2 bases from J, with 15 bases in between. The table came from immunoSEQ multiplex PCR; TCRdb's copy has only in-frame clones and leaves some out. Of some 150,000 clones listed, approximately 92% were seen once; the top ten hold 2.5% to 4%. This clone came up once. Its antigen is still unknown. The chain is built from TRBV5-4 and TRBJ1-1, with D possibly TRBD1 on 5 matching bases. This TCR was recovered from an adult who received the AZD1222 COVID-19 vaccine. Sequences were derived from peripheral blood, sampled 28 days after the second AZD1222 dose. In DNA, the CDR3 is TGTGCCAGCAGCCGCGGAGGGACGGGAAACACTGAAGCTTTCTTT. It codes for CASSRGGTGNTEAFF.